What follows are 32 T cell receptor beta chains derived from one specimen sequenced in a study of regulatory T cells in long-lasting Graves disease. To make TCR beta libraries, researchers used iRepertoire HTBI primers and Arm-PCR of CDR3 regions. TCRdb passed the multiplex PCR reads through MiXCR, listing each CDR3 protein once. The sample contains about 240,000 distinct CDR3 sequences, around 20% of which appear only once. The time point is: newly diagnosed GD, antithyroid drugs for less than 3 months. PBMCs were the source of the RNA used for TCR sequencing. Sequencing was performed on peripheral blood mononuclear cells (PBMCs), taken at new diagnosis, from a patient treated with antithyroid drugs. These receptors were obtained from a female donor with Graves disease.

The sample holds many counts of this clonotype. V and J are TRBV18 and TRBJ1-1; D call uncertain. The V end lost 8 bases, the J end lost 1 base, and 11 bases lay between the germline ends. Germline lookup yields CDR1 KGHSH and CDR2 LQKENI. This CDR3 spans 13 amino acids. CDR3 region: CASQVGPNTEAFF. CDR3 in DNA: TGTGCCAGCCAAGTAGGTCCGAACACTGAAGCTTTCTTT.

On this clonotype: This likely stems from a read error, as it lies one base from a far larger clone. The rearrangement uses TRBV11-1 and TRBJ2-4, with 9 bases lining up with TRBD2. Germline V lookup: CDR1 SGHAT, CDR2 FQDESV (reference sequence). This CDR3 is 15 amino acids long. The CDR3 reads CASSPLAGGGNIQHF. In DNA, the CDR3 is TGCGCCAGCAGCCCACTCGCGGGGGGGGGAAACATTCAGCACTTC. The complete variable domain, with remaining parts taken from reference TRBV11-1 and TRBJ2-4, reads EAEVAQSPRYKITEKSQAVAFWCDPISGHATLYWYRQILGQGPELLVQFQDESVVDDSQLPKDRFSAERLKGVDSTLKIQPAELGDSAMYLCASSPLAGGGNIQHFGAGTRLSVL.

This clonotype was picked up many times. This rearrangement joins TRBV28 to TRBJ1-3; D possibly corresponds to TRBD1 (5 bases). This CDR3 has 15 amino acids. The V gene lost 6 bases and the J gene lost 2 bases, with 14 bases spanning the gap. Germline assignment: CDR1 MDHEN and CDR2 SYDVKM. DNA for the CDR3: TGTGCCAGCAGCCATCGTCAGGGTACTGGAAACACCATATATTTT. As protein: CASSHRQGTGNTIYF.

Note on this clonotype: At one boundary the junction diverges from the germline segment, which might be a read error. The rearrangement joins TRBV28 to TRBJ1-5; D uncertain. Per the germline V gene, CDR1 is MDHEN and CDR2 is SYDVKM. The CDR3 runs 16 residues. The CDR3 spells CASSPRVFVGNQPQHF. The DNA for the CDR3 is TGTGCCAGCAGTCCTCGGGTCTTTGTAGGCAATCAGCCTCAGCATTTT.

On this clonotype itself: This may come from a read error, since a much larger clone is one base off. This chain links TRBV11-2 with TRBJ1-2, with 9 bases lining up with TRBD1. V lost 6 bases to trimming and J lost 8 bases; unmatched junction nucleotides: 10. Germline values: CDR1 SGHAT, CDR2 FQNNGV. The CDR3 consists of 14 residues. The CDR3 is CASRQPGTGHGYTF. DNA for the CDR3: TGTGCCAGCAGACAACCCGGGACAGGGCACGGCTACACCTTC.

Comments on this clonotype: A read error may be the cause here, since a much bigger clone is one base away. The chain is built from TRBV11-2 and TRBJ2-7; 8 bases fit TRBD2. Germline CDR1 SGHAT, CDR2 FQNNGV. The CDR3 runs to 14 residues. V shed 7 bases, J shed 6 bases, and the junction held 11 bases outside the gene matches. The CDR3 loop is CASKARLATGEQYF. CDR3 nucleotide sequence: TGTGCCAGCAAGGCGAGACTAGCGACGGGCGAGCAGTACTTC.

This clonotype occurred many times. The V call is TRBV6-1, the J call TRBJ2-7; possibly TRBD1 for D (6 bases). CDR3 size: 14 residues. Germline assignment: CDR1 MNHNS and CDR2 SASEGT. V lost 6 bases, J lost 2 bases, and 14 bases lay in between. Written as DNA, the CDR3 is TGTGCCAGCAGCTCCCTGGGACAAACCTACGAGCAGTACTTC. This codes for CASSSLGQTYEQYF.

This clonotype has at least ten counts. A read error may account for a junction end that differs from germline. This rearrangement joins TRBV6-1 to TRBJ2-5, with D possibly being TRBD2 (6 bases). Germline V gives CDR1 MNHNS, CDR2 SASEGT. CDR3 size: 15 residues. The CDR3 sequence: CASRSGGVRQEAQYF. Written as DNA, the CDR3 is TGTGCCAGCCGCTCAGGAGGGGTCCGGCAAGAGGCCCAGTACTTC.

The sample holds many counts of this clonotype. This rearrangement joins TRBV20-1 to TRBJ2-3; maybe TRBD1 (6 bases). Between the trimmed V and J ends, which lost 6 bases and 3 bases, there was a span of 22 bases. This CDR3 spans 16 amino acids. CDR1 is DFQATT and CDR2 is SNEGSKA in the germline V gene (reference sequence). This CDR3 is CSATTGTTEETDTQYF. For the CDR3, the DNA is TGCAGTGCAACTACAGGGACAACCGAAGAGACAGATACGCAGTATTTT.

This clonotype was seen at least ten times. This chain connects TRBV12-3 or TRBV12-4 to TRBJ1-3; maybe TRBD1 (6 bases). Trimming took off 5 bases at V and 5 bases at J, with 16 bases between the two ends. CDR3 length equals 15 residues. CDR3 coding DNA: TGTGCCAGCAGTCCTCCTGGGACATTTAGAAACACCATATATTTT. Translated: CASSPPGTFRNTIYF.

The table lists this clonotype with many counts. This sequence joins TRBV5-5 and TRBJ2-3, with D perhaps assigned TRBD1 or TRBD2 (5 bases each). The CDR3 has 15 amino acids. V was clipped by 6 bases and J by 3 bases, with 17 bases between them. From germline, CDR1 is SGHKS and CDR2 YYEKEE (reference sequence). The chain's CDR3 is CASKNSGDGTDTQYF. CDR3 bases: TGTGCCAGCAAGAACTCCGGGGACGGGACAGATACGCAGTATTTT.

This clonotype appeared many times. The CDR3 sequence is CASRTGTDLNEQYF. The CDR3 bases are TGTGCCAGCAGAACCGGGACAGATCTTAACGAGCAGTACTTC. V gene TRBV12-3 or TRBV12-4 combines with J gene TRBJ2-7; 7 bases agree with TRBD1. This CDR3 comprises 14 residues. V was pared by 6 bases and J by 5 bases, with 10 bases of the junction left unmatched.

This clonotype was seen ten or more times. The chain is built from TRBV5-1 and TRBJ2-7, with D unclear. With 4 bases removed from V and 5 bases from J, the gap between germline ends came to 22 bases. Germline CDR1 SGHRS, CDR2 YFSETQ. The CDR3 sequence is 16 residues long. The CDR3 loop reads CASSVVTARLSHEQYF. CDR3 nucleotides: TGCGCCAGCAGCGTAGTGACGGCCAGACTTTCCCACGAGCAGTACTTC.

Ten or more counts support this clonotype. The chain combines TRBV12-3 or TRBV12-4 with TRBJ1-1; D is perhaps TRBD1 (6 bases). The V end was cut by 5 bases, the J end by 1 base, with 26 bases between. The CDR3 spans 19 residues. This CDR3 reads CASSHRQAFIGRSNTEAFF. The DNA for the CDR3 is TGTGCCAGCAGTCATAGACAGGCCTTTATAGGTCGATCGAACACTGAAGCTTTCTTT.

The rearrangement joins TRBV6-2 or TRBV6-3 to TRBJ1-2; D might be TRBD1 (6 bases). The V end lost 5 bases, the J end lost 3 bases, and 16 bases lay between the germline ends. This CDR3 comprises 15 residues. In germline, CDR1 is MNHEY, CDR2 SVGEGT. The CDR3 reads CASSEAVRGHYGYTF. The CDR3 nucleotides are TGTGCCAGCAGTGAAGCAGTCAGGGGACACTATGGCTACACCTTC.

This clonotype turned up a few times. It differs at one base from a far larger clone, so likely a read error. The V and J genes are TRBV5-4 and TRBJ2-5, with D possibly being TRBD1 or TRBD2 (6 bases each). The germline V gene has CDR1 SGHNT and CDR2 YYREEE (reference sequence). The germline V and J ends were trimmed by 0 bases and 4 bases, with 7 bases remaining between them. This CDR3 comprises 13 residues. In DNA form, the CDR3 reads TGTGCCAGCAGCTTGGAGGGGGGAGAGACCCAGTACTTC. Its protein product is CASSLEGGETQYF.

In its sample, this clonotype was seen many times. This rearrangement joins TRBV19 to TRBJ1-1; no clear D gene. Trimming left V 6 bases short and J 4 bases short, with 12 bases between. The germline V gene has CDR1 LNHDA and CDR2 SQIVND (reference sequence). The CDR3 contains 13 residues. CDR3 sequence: CASSRRQLTEAFF. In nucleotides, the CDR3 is TGTGCCAGTAGCAGGAGGCAGCTCACTGAAGCTTTCTTT.

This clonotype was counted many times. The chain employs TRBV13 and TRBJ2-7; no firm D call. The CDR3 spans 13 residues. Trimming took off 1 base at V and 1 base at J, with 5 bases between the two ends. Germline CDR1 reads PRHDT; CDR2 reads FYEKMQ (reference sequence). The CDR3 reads CASSLAGSYEQYF. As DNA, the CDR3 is TGTGCCAGCAGCTTAGCAGGTTCCTACGAGCAGTACTTC.

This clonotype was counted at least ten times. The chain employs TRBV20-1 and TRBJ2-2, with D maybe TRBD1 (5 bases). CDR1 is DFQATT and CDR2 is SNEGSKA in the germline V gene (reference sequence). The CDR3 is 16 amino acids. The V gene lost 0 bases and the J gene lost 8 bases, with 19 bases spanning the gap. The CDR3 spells CSARELGQGYGGELFF. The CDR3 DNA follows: TGCAGTGCTAGAGAATTGGGGCAGGGTTACGGAGGGGAGCTGTTTTTT.

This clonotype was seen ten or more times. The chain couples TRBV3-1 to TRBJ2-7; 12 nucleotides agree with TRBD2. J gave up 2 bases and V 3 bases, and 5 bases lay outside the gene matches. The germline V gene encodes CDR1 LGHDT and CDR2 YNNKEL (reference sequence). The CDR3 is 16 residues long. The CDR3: CASSQSTSGRPYEQYF. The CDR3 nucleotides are TGTGCCAGCAGCCAGTCGACTAGCGGGAGACCCTACGAGCAGTACTTC.

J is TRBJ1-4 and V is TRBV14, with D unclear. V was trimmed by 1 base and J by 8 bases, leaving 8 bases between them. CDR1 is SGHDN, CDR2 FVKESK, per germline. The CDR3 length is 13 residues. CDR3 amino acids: CASSQGLGEKLFF. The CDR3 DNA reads TGTGCCAGCAGCCAAGGATTGGGAGAAAAACTGTTTTTT.

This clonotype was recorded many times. In DNA, the CDR3 is TGTGCCAGCAGCCAAGGAAGGAGGGGAAGTAATGAAAAACTGTTTTTT. Protein: CASSQGRRGSNEKLFF. The chain combines TRBV14 with TRBJ1-4, with a weak D call TRBD1 (5 bases). From germline, CDR1 is SGHDN and CDR2 FVKESK. This CDR3 contains 16 residues. V was shortened by 1 base and J by 4 bases, with 13 bases between the two germline ends.

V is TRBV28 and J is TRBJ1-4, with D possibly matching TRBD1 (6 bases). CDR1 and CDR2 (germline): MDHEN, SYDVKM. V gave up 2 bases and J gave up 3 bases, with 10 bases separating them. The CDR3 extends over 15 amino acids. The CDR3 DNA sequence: TGTGCCAGCAGTTTACGAGGGGGAGCTAATGAAAAACTGTTTTTT. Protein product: CASSLRGGANEKLFF.

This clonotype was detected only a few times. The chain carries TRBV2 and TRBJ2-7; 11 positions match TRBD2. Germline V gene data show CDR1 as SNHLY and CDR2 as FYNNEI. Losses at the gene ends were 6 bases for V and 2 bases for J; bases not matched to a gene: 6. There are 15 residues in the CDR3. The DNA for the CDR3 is TGTGCCAGCAGGTCCGGGACTAGCGGTCCCTACGAGCAGTACTTC. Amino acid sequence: CASRSGTSGPYEQYF. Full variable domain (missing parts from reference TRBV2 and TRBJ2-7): EPEVTQTPSHQVTQMGQEVILRCVPISNHLYFYWYRQILGQKVEFLVSFYNNEISEKSEIFDDQFSVERPDGSNFTLKIRSTKLEDSAMYFCASRSGTSGPYEQYFGPGTRLTVT.

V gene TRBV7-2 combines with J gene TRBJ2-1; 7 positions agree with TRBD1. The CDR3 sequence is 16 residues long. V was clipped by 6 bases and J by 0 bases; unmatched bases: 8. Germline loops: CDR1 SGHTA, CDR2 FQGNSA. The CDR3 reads CASSYGRTGSYNEQFF. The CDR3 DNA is TGTGCCAGCAGTTATGGTCGGACAGGCTCCTACAATGAGCAGTTCTTC.

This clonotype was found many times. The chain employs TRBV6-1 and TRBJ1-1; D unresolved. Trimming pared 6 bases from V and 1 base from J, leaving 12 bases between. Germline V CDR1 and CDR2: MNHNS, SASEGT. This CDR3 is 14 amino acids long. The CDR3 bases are TGTGCCAGCAGGTGGACGGAAAAGAACACTGAAGCTTTCTTT. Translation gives CASRWTEKNTEAFF.

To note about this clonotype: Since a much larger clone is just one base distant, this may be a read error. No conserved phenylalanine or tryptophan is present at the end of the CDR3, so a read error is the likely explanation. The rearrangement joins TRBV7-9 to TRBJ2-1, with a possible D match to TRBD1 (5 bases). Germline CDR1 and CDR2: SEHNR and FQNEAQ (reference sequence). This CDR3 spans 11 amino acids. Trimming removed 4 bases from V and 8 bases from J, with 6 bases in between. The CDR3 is CASSWGDEQFS. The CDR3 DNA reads TGTGCCAGCAGCTGGGGCGATGAGCAGTTCTCC.

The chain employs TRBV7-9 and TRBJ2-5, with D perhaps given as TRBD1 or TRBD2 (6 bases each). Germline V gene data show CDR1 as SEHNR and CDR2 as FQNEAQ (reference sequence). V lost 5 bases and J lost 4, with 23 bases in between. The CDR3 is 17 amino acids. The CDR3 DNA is TGTGCCAGCAGCCCGGGGCAAGGGGGATGGGGAGGAGAGACCCAGTACTTC. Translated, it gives CASSPGQGGWGGETQYF. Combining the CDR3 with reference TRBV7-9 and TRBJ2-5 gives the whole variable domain DTGVSQNPRHKITKRGQNVTFRCDPISEHNRLYWYRQTLGQGPEFLTYFQNEAQLEKSRLLSDRFSAERPKGSFSTLEIQRTEQGDSAMYLCASSPGQGGWGGETQYFGPGTRLLVL.

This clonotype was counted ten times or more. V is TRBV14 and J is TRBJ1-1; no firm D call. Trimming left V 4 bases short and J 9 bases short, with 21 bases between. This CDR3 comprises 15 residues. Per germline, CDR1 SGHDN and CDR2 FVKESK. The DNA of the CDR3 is TGTGCCAGCAGCCTAAGCGGTATACGAGGTGTGCAAGCTTTCTTT. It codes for CASSLSGIRGVQAFF.

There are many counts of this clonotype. In DNA, the CDR3 is TGTGCCAGCAGTTTCGGACTCGACGAGCAGTACTTC. This translates into CASSFGLDEQYF. The gene calls are TRBV3-1 and TRBJ2-7; D possibly corresponds to TRBD2 (5 bases). Trimming removed 6 bases at V and 5 bases at J, with 11 bases between. CDR3 length equals 12 residues. The V gene's germline CDR1 is LGHDT and CDR2 YNNKEL (reference sequence).

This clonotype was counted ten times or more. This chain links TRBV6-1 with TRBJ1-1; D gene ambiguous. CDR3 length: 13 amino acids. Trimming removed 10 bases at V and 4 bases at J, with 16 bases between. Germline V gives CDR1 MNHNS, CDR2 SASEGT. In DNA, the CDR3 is TGTGCCACCTTGAGGGAAAAGGGCACTGAAGCTTTCTTT. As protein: CATLREKGTEAFF.

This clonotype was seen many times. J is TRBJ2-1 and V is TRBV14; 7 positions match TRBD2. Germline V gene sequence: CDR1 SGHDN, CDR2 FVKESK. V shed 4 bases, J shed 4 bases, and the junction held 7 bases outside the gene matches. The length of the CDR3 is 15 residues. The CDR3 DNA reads TGTGCCAGCAGCCCCCGGACTAGTCGGTACAATGAGCAGTTCTTC. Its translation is CASSPRTSRYNEQFF.